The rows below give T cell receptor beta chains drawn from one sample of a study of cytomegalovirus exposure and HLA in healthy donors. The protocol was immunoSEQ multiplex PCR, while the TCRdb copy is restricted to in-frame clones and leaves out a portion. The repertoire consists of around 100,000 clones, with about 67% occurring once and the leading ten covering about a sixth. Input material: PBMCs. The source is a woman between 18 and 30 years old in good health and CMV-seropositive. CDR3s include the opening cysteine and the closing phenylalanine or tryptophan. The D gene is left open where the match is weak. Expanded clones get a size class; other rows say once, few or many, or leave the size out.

CDR3nt: TGTGCCAGCAGCCGGGGGGGGACAGGGACGAACACTGAAGCTTTCTTT; CDR3aa: CASSRGGTGTNTEAFF; d_gene: TRBD1; len: 16; j_gene: TRBJ1-1; abundance: .; v_gene: TRBV11-1
CDR3nt: TGCGCCAGCAGCCCGGGACAGATCACCGGGGAGCTGTTTTTT; CDR3aa: CASSPGQITGELFF; d_gene: TRBD1; len: 14; j_gene: TRBJ2-2; abundance: once; v_gene: TRBV5-1
CDR3nt: TGTGCCAGAAATGGACAGGGGTCCTATGGCTACACCTTC; CDR3aa: CARNGQGSYGYTF; d_gene: TRBD1; len: 13; j_gene: TRBJ1-2; abundance: .; v_gene: TRBV2
CDR3nt: TGCAGCGTTGAAGGGGGGCGGGGGCAGGAGTACGAGCAGTACTTC; CDR3aa: CSVEGGRGQEYEQYF; d_gene: .; len: 15; j_gene: TRBJ2-7; abundance: .; v_gene: TRBV29-1
CDR3nt: TGTGCCAGTAAGGGCCCGGCAGTCGGCGGGGCTTTCTTT; CDR3aa: CASKGPAVGGAFF; d_gene: .; len: 13; j_gene: TRBJ1-1; abundance: .; v_gene: TRBV19
CDR3nt: TGTGCCAGCAGCTATGGATGGACAGGAAAGAACACTGAAGCTTTCTTT; CDR3aa: CASSYGWTGKNTEAFF; d_gene: .; len: 16; j_gene: TRBJ1-1; abundance: .; v_gene: TRBV21-1
CDR3nt: TGTGCCAGCAGTCATCTCCCGCGGGATGGCTACACCTTC; CDR3aa: CASSHLPRDGYTF; d_gene: .; len: 13; j_gene: TRBJ1-2; abundance: .; v_gene: TRBV6-5
CDR3nt: TGTGCCAGCAAAATGCACAGGGGAGGCACTGAAGCTTTCTTT; CDR3aa: CASKMHRGGTEAFF; d_gene: TRBD1; len: 14; j_gene: TRBJ1-1; abundance: .; v_gene: TRBV27
CDR3nt: TGTGCCAGCAGCGCCTGGGGGGTGGCCACTGAAGCTTTCTTT; CDR3aa: CASSAWGVATEAFF; d_gene: .; len: 14; j_gene: TRBJ1-1; abundance: .; v_gene: TRBV7-3
CDR3nt: TGTGCTAGTGGTGTCCGGATAGCTCTAACCTACAATGAGCAGTTCTTC; CDR3aa: CASGVRIALTYNEQFF; d_gene: .; len: 16; j_gene: TRBJ2-1; abundance: .; v_gene: TRBV12-5
CDR3nt: TGTGCCAGCAGCTTCGTTAGCGGGAGCTCCTACGAGCAGTACTTC; CDR3aa: CASSFVSGSSYEQYF; d_gene: TRBD2; len: 15; j_gene: TRBJ2-7; abundance: once; v_gene: TRBV7-9
CDR3nt: TGTGCCAGCAGCCGCCAGGGTCAGACTGAAGCTTTCTTT; CDR3aa: CASSRQGQTEAFF; d_gene: .; len: 13; j_gene: TRBJ1-1; abundance: .; v_gene: TRBV27
CDR3nt: TGTGCCAGCAGCTTTCGCGGTACCTCTAACTATGGCTACACCTTC; CDR3aa: CASSFRGTSNYGYTF; d_gene: .; len: 15; j_gene: TRBJ1-2; abundance: .; v_gene: TRBV5-6
CDR3nt: TGTGCCAGCAGCGTTGGCGCAGGGGCTCGCTACGAGCAGTACTTC; CDR3aa: CASSVGAGARYEQYF; d_gene: .; len: 15; j_gene: TRBJ2-7; abundance: .; v_gene: TRBV9
CDR3nt: TGTGCCAGCAGCTATGGGACAGGGAATCAGCCCCAGCATTTT; CDR3aa: CASSYGTGNQPQHF; d_gene: TRBD1; len: 14; j_gene: TRBJ1-5; abundance: .; v_gene: TRBV5-6
CDR3nt: TGTGCCAGTCAGGGGACCCTTAGCAATCAGCCCCAGCATTTT; CDR3aa: CASQGTLSNQPQHF; d_gene: .; len: 14; j_gene: TRBJ1-5; abundance: .; v_gene: TRBV28
CDR3nt: TGTGCCAGCAGTGTTAGGTCAGGGGGCACAGATACGCAGTATTTT; CDR3aa: CASSVRSGGTDTQYF; d_gene: .; len: 15; j_gene: TRBJ2-3; abundance: .; v_gene: TRBV6-4
CDR3nt: TGCGCCAGCAGACAACCACAGGGTGAAGATACGCAGTATTTT; CDR3aa: CASRQPQGEDTQYF; d_gene: .; len: 14; j_gene: TRBJ2-3; abundance: .; v_gene: TRBV4-3
CDR3nt: TGCGCCAGCAGCTTTGCGGCACCAAATGAGCAGTTCTTC; CDR3aa: CASSFAAPNEQFF; d_gene: .; len: 13; j_gene: TRBJ2-1; abundance: .; v_gene: TRBV5-1
CDR3nt: TGCAGCGTTGAAGCAATGGACAGGGATCTCCTGTTC; CDR3aa: CSVEAMDRDLLF; d_gene: TRBD1; len: 12; j_gene: TRBJ1-2; abundance: .; v_gene: TRBV29-1
CDR3nt: TGTGCCAGCTCACCGCTTAGGGGACAGGGGAACACTGAAGCTTTCTTT; CDR3aa: CASSPLRGQGNTEAFF; d_gene: TRBD1; len: 16; j_gene: TRBJ1-1; abundance: .; v_gene: TRBV18
CDR3nt: TGCGCCAGCACCCCCAACAGGGGGAATAATTCACCCCTCCACTTT; CDR3aa: CASTPNRGNNSPLHF; d_gene: TRBD1; len: 15; j_gene: TRBJ1-6; abundance: .; v_gene: TRBV5-1
CDR3nt: TGTGCCAGCAGCCTGACGACAGGGGACCCTAACGACTATGGCTACACCTTC; CDR3aa: CASSLTTGDPNDYGYTF; d_gene: TRBD1; len: 17; j_gene: TRBJ1-2; abundance: .; v_gene: TRBV9
CDR3nt: TGTGCCAGCAGCGCCGGACAGGGGGCGAGGTTGAACACTGAAGCTTTCTTT; CDR3aa: CASSAGQGARLNTEAFF; d_gene: TRBD1; len: 17; j_gene: TRBJ1-1; abundance: once; v_gene: TRBV7-9
CDR3nt: TGTGCCAGCAGTGAAACGACTAGCCCCCTTTCGGAGCAGTACTTC; CDR3aa: CASSETTSPLSEQYF; d_gene: TRBD2; len: 15; j_gene: TRBJ2-7; abundance: .; v_gene: TRBV2
CDR3nt: TGTGCCAGCAGCAAGACAGGGGGCTCCTACGAGCAGTACTTC; CDR3aa: CASSKTGGSYEQYF; d_gene: TRBD1; len: 14; j_gene: TRBJ2-7; abundance: .; v_gene: TRBV5-6
CDR3nt: TGTGCCAGCAGCAAAGAATCGGGGGGCCACACTGAAGCTTTCTTT; CDR3aa: CASSKESGGHTEAFF; d_gene: .; len: 15; j_gene: TRBJ1-1; abundance: once; v_gene: TRBV21-1
CDR3nt: TGTGCCAGAAGCCCCCACGAGCAGTACTTC; CDR3aa: CARSPHEQYF; d_gene: .; len: 10; j_gene: TRBJ2-7; abundance: once; v_gene: TRBV19
CDR3nt: TGTGCTAGTGGCCCCGGAGGGGGCTACCGGGAGACCCAGTACTTC; CDR3aa: CASGPGGGYRETQYF; d_gene: .; len: 15; j_gene: TRBJ2-5; abundance: .; v_gene: TRBV12-5
CDR3nt: TGTGCCAGCAGTGACGGACTAGCGTCTTACAATGAGCAGTTCTTC; CDR3aa: CASSDGLASYNEQFF; d_gene: TRBD2; len: 15; j_gene: TRBJ2-1; abundance: .; v_gene: TRBV6-4
CDR3nt: TGTGCCAGCAGCTTGTGGGACAGGGCAGGCCCCTATGGCTACACCTTC; CDR3aa: CASSLWDRAGPYGYTF; d_gene: TRBD1; len: 16; j_gene: TRBJ1-2; abundance: once; v_gene: TRBV5-6
CDR3nt: TGTGCCAGCTCACCTTTATTCACCGGGACTAGCGGACCAGAGACCCAGTACTTC; CDR3aa: CASSPLFTGTSGPETQYF; d_gene: TRBD2; len: 18; j_gene: TRBJ2-5; abundance: .; v_gene: TRBV18